Below are 6 T cell receptor beta chains sequenced from a single sample in a study of cytomegalovirus exposure and HLA in healthy donors. Vbeta (60) and Jbeta (13) primers were used in the PCR. The protocol was immunoSEQ multiplex PCR, while the TCRdb copy is restricted to in-frame clones and leaves out a portion. The repertoire consists of over 85,000 clones, with 70% to 90% occurring once and the leading ten covering 2% to 3%. Sequencing was performed on PBMCs. The receptors originated from a middle-aged man in good health and CMV-seronegative.

DNA for the CDR3: TGTGCCAGCAGCCAGGGGCGGGGGAACACAGATACGCAGTATTTT. Its translation: CASSQGRGNTDTQYF. This chain connects TRBV6-5 to TRBJ2-3; TRBD2 might be the D (7 bases). The CDR3 has 15 amino acids. The V end lost 6 bases, the J end lost 2 bases, and 15 bases lay between the germline ends. The germline V gene encodes CDR1 MNHEY and CDR2 SVGAGI.

The chain combines TRBV6-5 with TRBJ2-3; D remains ambiguous. The germline gives CDR1 MNHEY, CDR2 SVGAGI. The CDR3 has 10 residues. V lost 9 bases and J lost 2, with 3 bases in between. The CDR3 is CARATDTQYF. The CDR3 DNA is TGTGCCAGGGCCACAGATACGCAGTATTTT.

V gene TRBV7-9 combines with J gene TRBJ2-7; D not certain. The germline V and J ends were trimmed by 1 base and 0 bases, with 4 bases remaining between them. Germline V CDR1 and CDR2: SEHNR, FQNEAQ (reference sequence). There are 13 residues in the CDR3. CDR3 sequence reads: CASSLGVSYEQYF. The CDR3 DNA reads TGTGCCAGCAGCTTAGGCGTCTCCTACGAGCAGTACTTC.

The rearrangement links TRBV6-1 to TRBJ2-7; D possibly corresponds to TRBD1 (5 bases). V shed 0 bases and J shed 0 bases, with 9 bases lying between them. This CDR3 is 15 amino acids long. Looked up from germline, CDR1 is MNHNS and CDR2 is SASEGT. CDR3 sequence (DNA): TGTGCCAGCAGTGAAGCGTCAGGGCACTCCTACGAGCAGTACTTC. Protein: CASSEASGHSYEQYF.

This chain joins TRBV18 and TRBJ2-7; no definite D call. Germline values: CDR1 KGHSH, CDR2 LQKENI. Deletions cut 0 bases from V and 3 bases from J, with 12 bases between. The length of the CDR3 is 15 residues. The CDR3 DNA reads TGTGCCAGCTCACCACCCGCGGCAGCAGACTACGAGCAGTACTTC. Protein: CASSPPAAADYEQYF.

The CDR3 sequence: CASSPRTGGQETQYF. The CDR3 DNA reads as TGTGCCAGCAGCCCAAGGACAGGGGGCCAAGAGACCCAGTACTTC. The chain carries TRBV7-3 and TRBJ2-5; TRBD1 agrees at 10 bases. CDR1 and CDR2 from the germline V gene are SGHTA and FQGTGA. This CDR3 contains 15 residues. With V trimmed by 5 bases and J by 1 base, 4 bases remained unmatched. The full variable domain, with the rest looked up from reference TRBV7-3 and TRBJ2-5, is GAGVSQTPSNKVTEKGKYVELRCDPISGHTALYWYRQSLGQGPEFLIYFQGTGAADDSGLPNDRFFAVRPEGSVSTLKIQRTERGDSAVYLCASSPRTGGQETQYFGPGTRLLVL.